This T cell receptor beta chain was found in a study of vaccination effects on CD4 cells after COVID-19. Study-level background: Samples were taken post-vaccine, and their median timing was 72 days after the second dose.

A word on this clone: No antigen is known for it.

Sequencing in the ViraFEST assay came after antigen-specific CD4+ T cells had been expanded with viral peptide pools, which were used to stimulate PBMC. Once cultured for under 11 days, the cells underwent separation to obtain CD4+ T cells. The person was diagnosed with PCR-confirmed SARS-CoV-2 infection between March and December 2020. Everyone in the study got two shots of either the BNT162b2 or mRNA-1273 vaccine. The authors replaced half the medium with IL-2 medium on days 3 and 7. Looked up from germline, CDR1 is MNHEY and CDR2 is SVGAGI. The CDR3 totals 15 residues. V was clipped by 6 bases and J by 0 bases; unmatched bases: 4. General study results and limits: Missing from the study were early post-infection timepoints, and its convalescent patients were few. Pronounced clonal contraction occurred in clones induced by infection and by vaccine late after vaccination.

The repertoire was sequenced with immunoSEQ multiplex PCR; TCRdb's copy has only in-frame clones and lacks some. The data hold about 14,000 clones, with 60% to 85% observed a single time. Source: CD4+ T cells from PBMCs cultured with HCoV-NL63 spike peptides, taken after COVID-19 vaccination. The chain is built from TRBV6-5 and TRBJ1-5; 8 bases fit TRBD1. The source of this sequence is a human donor who had a prior SARS-CoV-2 infection. The CDR3 sequence is CASRLTGGSNQPQHF. In nucleotides, the CDR3 is TGTGCCAGCAGGCTTACAGGGGGTAGCAATCAGCCCCAGCATTTT.